Shown below are 27 T cell receptor beta chains from a single sample sequenced in a study of T cells in Graves' hyperthyroidism and ophthalmopathy. What was amplified from RNA transcripts were TCR beta CDR3 regions. First-round RT-PCR of the TCR CDR3 relied on the HTBI primer set. TCRdb passed the multiplex PCR reads through MiXCR, listing each CDR3 protein once. The data show around 570,000 distinct CDR3 sequences, 15% to 20% seen once. The specimen sequenced was blood. The receptors here all came from a man in his forties with Graves' ophthalmopathy.

The table lists this clonotype with a few counts. The chain joins TRBV4-1 to TRBJ2-5; D not resolved. V lost 0 bases and J lost 6, with 5 bases in between. The CDR3 totals 12 residues. Germline CDR1 reads MGHRA; CDR2 reads YSYEKL. The CDR3 nucleotides are TGCGCCAGCAGCCAAGATCGTCAGACCCAGTACTTC. Protein: CASSQDRQTQYF.

The chain joins TRBV4-2 to TRBJ2-1; the match to TRBD2 covers 10 bases. CDR3 length equals 16 residues. With V trimmed by 0 bases and J by 4 bases, 3 bases remained unmatched. Germline V gene sequence: CDR1 LGHNA, CDR2 YNFKEQ. In nucleotides, the CDR3 is TGTGCCAGCAGCCAAGATGCTAGCGGGAGTTACAATGAGCAGTTCTTC. Its protein product is CASSQDASGSYNEQFF.

This clonotype was observed at least ten times. The chain recombines TRBV30 with TRBJ2-5; the D is unclear. Per germline, CDR1 GTSNPN and CDR2 SVGIG (reference sequence). The CDR3 covers 13 residues. The germline V and J ends were trimmed by 1 base and 0 bases, with 6 bases remaining between them. The CDR3 nucleotides read TGTGCCTGGAGTGGTACTTACCAAGAGACCCAGTACTTC. It specifies CAWSGTYQETQYF.

In its sample, this clonotype was seen many times. This chain uses TRBV11-2 with TRBJ2-3; TRBD1 or TRBD2 may be the D gene (5 bases each). The CDR3 length is 16 residues. Germline V lookup: CDR1 SGHAT, CDR2 FQNNGV. V lost 0 bases, J lost 8 bases, and 18 bases lay in between. CDR3 protein: CASSLDLIGAGGTQYF. In DNA, the CDR3 is TGTGCCAGCAGCTTAGATCTAATCGGGGCTGGGGGTACGCAGTATTTT.

This clonotype showed up just a few times. This sequence joins TRBV30 and TRBJ2-1; a weak D match, TRBD1 (6 bases). Trimming stripped 3 bases from V and 5 bases from J, with 17 bases between. Germline lookup yields CDR1 GTSNPN and CDR2 SVGIG (reference sequence). This CDR3 spans 15 amino acids. CDR3 nucleotides: TGTGCCTGGAGGAGCGGACAGAAAGGAGACAATGAGCAGTTCTTC. Translating gives CAWRSGQKGDNEQFF. Full variable domain (missing parts from reference TRBV30 and TRBJ2-1): SQTIHQWPATLVQPVGSPLSLECTVEGTSNPNLYWYRQAAGRGLQLLFYSVGIGQISSEVPQNLSASRPQDRQFILSSKKLLLSDSGFYLCAWRSGQKGDNEQFFGPGTRLTVL.

The chain joins TRBV25-1 to TRBJ1-2; tentatively, D is TRBD1 (6 bases). V was cut by 3 bases and J by 7 bases, with 12 bases left in between. Germline V gives CDR1 MGHDK, CDR2 SYGVNS. The CDR3 covers 13 residues. The DNA for the CDR3 is TGTGCCAGCAGTGATGGGGGGCCCTCTGGCTACACCTTC. This encodes CASSDGGPSGYTF.

This chain connects TRBV6-5 to TRBJ1-2; D unresolved. CDR1 is MNHEY, CDR2 SVGAGI, per germline. This CDR3 contains 18 residues. Trimming left V 2 bases short and J 7 bases short, with 26 bases between. In DNA form, the CDR3 reads TGTGCCAGCAGTTACGCCTCTAGAGGTGTGGCCGAGGCTTTTGGCTACACCTTC. This gives the protein CASSYASRGVAEAFGYTF.

The table lists this clonotype with a few counts. CDR3 amino acids: CASSTGQGAGSPLHF. The CDR3 DNA follows: TGTGCCAGCAGCACGGGACAGGGGGCCGGTTCACCCCTCCACTTT. The rearrangement uses TRBV9 and TRBJ1-6, with 12 bases matching TRBD1. CDR3 size: 15 residues. Germline V CDR1 and CDR2: SGDLS, YYNGEE. The J segment lost 9 bases and the V segment lost 4 bases, leaving 5 bases of the junction unmatched.

This clonotype was seen more than once but under ten times. The V call is TRBV7-8, the J call TRBJ2-5; no clear D. Germline values: CDR1 SGHVS, CDR2 FQNEAQ. Between the trimmed V and J ends, which lost 3 bases and 4 bases, there was a span of 9 bases. The CDR3 is 13 amino acids. The CDR3 bases are TGTGCCAGCAGCTTTTCTCCGGGAGAGACCCAGTACTTC. Its translation is CASSFSPGETQYF.

Note on this clonotype: A much larger clonotype is one base distant, so this may be a read error. This rearrangement joins TRBV29-1 to TRBJ1-1; D unresolved. CDR3 length: 14 amino acids. The V end was cut by 6 bases, the J end by 6 bases, with 20 bases between. Germline CDR1 is SQVTM and CDR2 is ANQGSEA. CDR3 loop: CSVAHMAGKAEAFF. For the CDR3, the DNA is TGCAGCGTGGCCCATATGGCGGGGAAGGCTGAAGCTTTCTTT.

This chain links TRBV4-2 with TRBJ1-5; no clear D gene. V lost 0 bases to trimming and J lost 4 bases, with 13 bases between them. The CDR3 sequence is 16 residues long. From germline, CDR1 is LGHNA and CDR2 YNFKEQ. CDR3 sequence reads: CASSQDAQITNQPQHF. CDR3 coding DNA: TGTGCCAGCAGCCAAGATGCACAGATTACGAATCAGCCCCAGCATTTT.

The rearrangement joins TRBV5-1 to TRBJ2-7; TRBD1 is a possible D gene (5 bases). This CDR3 is 13 amino acids long. The germline V and J ends were trimmed by 0 bases and 6 bases, with 10 bases remaining between them. Per the germline V gene, CDR1 is SGHRS and CDR2 is YFSETQ. CDR3 region: CASSLEGAVEQYF. CDR3 nucleotide sequence: TGCGCCAGCAGCTTGGAAGGGGCGGTCGAGCAGTACTTC.

This clonotype has only a few counts. This sequence joins TRBV29-1 and TRBJ2-1; 10 positions agree with TRBD2. There are 14 residues in the CDR3. Germline assignment: CDR1 SQVTM and CDR2 ANQGSEA. Trimming at V came to 5 bases and at J to 2 bases, leaving 3 bases not matched to a gene. CDR3 nucleotide sequence: TGCAGCGTTCCCAGCGGGGGGGCCTACAATGAGCAGTTCTTC. The encoded protein is CSVPSGGAYNEQFF.

The V gene is TRBV6-7, the J gene TRBJ2-1; perhaps TRBD2 as D (6 bases). TRBV6-7 is classed as an ORF, of uncertain function. CDR3 size: 16 residues. Trimming cost V 1 base and J 14 bases, with 24 bases left between them. The CDR3 nucleotides read TGTGCCAGCAGTTACTTGCCTAGCGACCAGACAAAGGGGAAGTTCTTC. Its translation is CASSYLPSDQTKGKFF.

This clonotype appeared a few times. The chain is built from TRBV28 and TRBJ1-2, with D unresolved. The CDR3 loop spans 12 amino acids. The V end lost 8 bases, the J end lost 4 bases, and 11 bases lay between the germline ends. Germline V lookup: CDR1 MDHEN, CDR2 SYDVKM. Written as DNA, the CDR3 is TGTGCCAGCGGCGGAACCCCCTATGGCTACACCTTC. Its protein product is CASGGTPYGYTF.

This clonotype was counted at least ten times. The CDR3 DNA follows: TGTGCCAGCAGCTTCGGACAGGGGGGGTCTGGCTACACCTTC. Translated, it gives CASSFGQGGSGYTF. This rearrangement joins TRBV7-8 to TRBJ1-2; 10 bases fit TRBD1. The CDR3 contains 14 residues. Germline V gene lookup returns CDR1 SGHVS and CDR2 FQNEAQ. With 3 bases clipped from V and 7 bases from J, the junction kept 5 bases outside the gene matches.

The rearrangement uses TRBV10-3 and TRBJ2-1; the D is unclear. Germline V gene lookup returns CDR1 ENHRY and CDR2 SYGVKD. Deletions cut 3 bases from V and 7 bases from J, with 7 bases between. The CDR3 has 12 amino acids. The CDR3: CAISDGENEQFF. The CDR3 bases are TGTGCCATCAGTGATGGCGAGAATGAGCAGTTCTTC.

This clonotype has at least ten counts. This chain connects TRBV28 to TRBJ2-7; tentative D call: TRBD2 (6 bases). Germline V gene lookup returns CDR1 MDHEN and CDR2 SYDVKM. The length of the CDR3 is 14 residues. V gave up 3 bases and J gave up 1 base, with 10 bases separating them. The DNA of the CDR3 is TGTGCCAGCAGTTTCGTAGGGACTTCCTACGAGCAGTACTTC. Translating it yields CASSFVGTSYEQYF.

This clonotype was recorded many times. The V gene is TRBV7-2, the J gene TRBJ2-2, with TRBD2 matching 11 bases. The CDR3 totals 16 residues. Trimming cost V 1 base and J 5 bases; bases outside gene matches: 3. Germline V CDR1 and CDR2: SGHTA, FQGNSA. The CDR3, as DNA: TGTGCCAGCAGCTTAGGACTAGCGGGGCCGACCGGGGAGCTGTTTTTT. Translating gives CASSLGLAGPTGELFF.

The V call is TRBV7-2, the J call TRBJ2-2; no clear D gene. The V and J ends lost 5 bases and 0 bases respectively, with 4 bases between them. Germline-derived CDR1 and CDR2 are SGHTA and FQGNSA. The CDR3 loop spans 13 amino acids. The CDR3 is CASSQPNTGELFF. CDR3 sequence (DNA): TGTGCCAGCAGCCAACCGAACACCGGGGAGCTGTTTTTT.

The rearrangement joins TRBV20-1 to TRBJ2-1; D is perhaps TRBD1 (6 bases). The CDR3 is made up of 13 amino acids. The germline gives CDR1 DFQATT, CDR2 SNEGSKA (reference sequence). As DNA, the CDR3 is TGCAGGCCGGTGGGGGCCCCAAACAATGAGCAGTTCTTC. It encodes CRPVGAPNNEQFF.

This clonotype was counted only a few times. V usage is TRBV18 and J usage is TRBJ2-7; D unclear. The V gene's germline CDR1 is KGHSH and CDR2 LQKENI. With 5 bases removed from V and 6 bases from J, the gap between germline ends came to 11 bases. This CDR3 spans 12 amino acids. CDR3 protein: CASSTVNTEQYF. DNA of the CDR3: TGTGCCAGCTCAACCGTAAACACCGAGCAGTACTTC.

J is TRBJ2-6 and V is TRBV29-1; D may match TRBD1 or TRBD2 (6 bases each). CDR3 length equals 14 residues. Germline-derived CDR1 and CDR2 are SQVTM and ANQGSEA. V was cut by 3 bases and J by 4 bases, with 10 bases left in between. The DNA for the CDR3 is TGCAGCGTTGACGGGGGCGCGGGGGCCAACGTCCTGACTTTC. This codes for CSVDGGAGANVLTF.

J is TRBJ1-1 and V is TRBV15; D is unclear. Trimming pared 0 bases from V and 8 bases from J, leaving 7 bases between. The CDR3 runs to 12 residues. Germline assignment: CDR1 LNHNV and CDR2 YYDKDF (reference sequence). Here the CDR3 reads CATSRDGREAFF. In nucleotides, the CDR3 is TGTGCCACCAGCAGAGATGGGCGAGAAGCTTTCTTT.

This clonotype was detected many times. The chain carries TRBV28 and TRBJ2-1; TRBD1 matches 9 bases. Trimming at V came to 5 bases and at J to 6 bases, leaving 2 bases not matched to a gene. The CDR3 runs 13 residues. CDR1 and CDR2 from the germline V gene are MDHEN and SYDVKM. The CDR3 is CASSPGQGNEQFF. The CDR3 DNA reads as TGTGCCAGCAGTCCGGGACAGGGCAATGAGCAGTTCTTC.

This clonotype showed up just a few times. The chain employs TRBV9 and TRBJ2-2; D not resolved. This CDR3 contains 16 residues. Per germline, CDR1 SGDLS and CDR2 YYNGEE. V dropped 0 bases and J dropped 6 bases, with 15 bases sitting between them. The CDR3 here is CASSVAETPYPGELFF. CDR3 DNA: TGTGCCAGCAGCGTAGCAGAGACCCCTTACCCCGGGGAGCTGTTTTTT.

The rearrangement links TRBV11-2 to TRBJ2-3; 11 bases map to TRBD2. Germline V gene lookup returns CDR1 SGHAT and CDR2 FQNNGV. Trimming removed 7 bases from V and 9 bases from J; junction bases left unmatched: 15. The CDR3 covers 16 residues. Written as DNA, the CDR3 is TGTGCCAGCACCCCGGGAATAGCGGGGGGGAGAGGAACGCAGTATTTT. This gives the protein CASTPGIAGGRGTQYF.